This T cell receptor (beta chain) originates from a study of blood T cell repertoires in COVID-19 (dated by TCRdb to about 2020). A note on the overall study: Samples covering the acute and convalescent phases of COVID-19 were provided by collaborators in the United States, Italy and Spain. The prospective study material was composed of cDNA or gDNA derived from T cells, B-cell-depleted T cells, or PBMCs. Subjects who had been exposed to COVID-19, were actively infected with it, or had recovered from it provided the deeply sampled blood TCRbeta repertoires that made up the dataset. The repertoires were released in a freely available public database intended as a resource for research on the immune response to SARS-CoV-2. The samples were drawn from two sources: the first 160 participants of the ongoing ImmuneRACE study, and over 1,000 subjects contributed by 6 global collaborators. Sample metadata almost always included a de-identified subject ID, COVID-19 status, age in years and sex. Where available, HLA class I and class II types were taken from metadata supplied by the sample provider and were not determined by assay-based typing.

Enrolling through a virtual design, the prospective study's participants ranged in age from roughly 18 to 95 years and lived across roughly 24 United States geographic areas. Cohort assignment in the prospective study relied on participant-reported clinical history from a screening survey and a study questionnaire. Recovered participants in ImmuneRACE Cohort 3 were defined as having two consecutive negative NP/OP PCR tests, clearance from a healthcare professional, or resolution of symptoms. Each participant in the prospective study had whole blood, serum and a nasopharyngeal or oropharyngeal swab collected by mobile phlebotomists. Over a 2-month period, participants in the prospective study had the option of providing additional blood draws and questionnaires. Before DNA extraction, blood samples from the prospective study were shipped at room temperature or frozen. Concerning this clone itself: Its antigen remains undetermined. No much larger clone is present one base from it, and per-base qualities are unavailable.

Counted from cysteine to phenylalanine, this CDR3 has 15 amino acids. Of all the DNA, just the CDR3 is kept, 45 bases in frame from base 1. The germline V gene gives CDR1 as KGHSH and CDR2 as LQKENI. Trimming at the junction amounts to 3 bases on V and 1 base on J, and the germline ends lie 10 bases apart. TCRbeta CDR3 regions were amplified from genomic DNA using the immunoSEQ Assay, a bias-controlled multiplex PCR. In the original analysis: The number of nucleated cells in each sample was estimated by amplification of reference gene primers within the assay. Sequence reads were collapsed and filtered to measure the absolute abundance of every unique TCRbeta CDR3 rearrangement. Productive Simpson clonality was computed per sample as the square root of Simpson's diversity index over productive rearrangements. Not all clones reach the TCRdb copy of this immuneACCESS table, which keeps in-frame sequences only. Checked studies attribute under half of the gap to unresolved V genes and leave the rest unexplained. That table supplies the V and J calls and clone size; D and trimming were determined from the DNA. In this sample the table shows 300,000 to 450,000 clones, roughly 87% of which occur a single time. Together, the top ten hold approximately 0.99% of the sample.

What the study reported, not specific to this receptor: How much clinical and demographic metadata was included differed by source and by participant, and the metadata was provided uncurated.

Material: PBMCs or T cells enriched from blood (not recorded which). The receptor comes from a woman in her twenties or thirties who had recovered from COVID-19. The sequence joins TRBV18 to TRBJ1-3; the D region possibly corresponds to TRBD1 (5 bases align). In nucleotides, the sequence is TGTGCCAGCTCACCGGTCAGGGCGTCTGGAAACACCATATATTTT. This codes for CASSPVRASGNTIYF.